The 14 T cell receptor beta chains in this list originate from one sample, sequenced in a study of T-cell reconstitution after alpha-beta-depleted transplantation in children. Researchers prepared the TCRbeta library using unique molecular identifiers, the study reports. TCRdb fed the PCR reads into MiXCR, producing one record per CDR3 protein. In the table there are a few hundred thousand distinct CDR3 sequences, about a tenth of which are singletons. The starting material was PBMCs from the stem cell graft donor, obtained from the stem cell graft. These receptors were collected from a human donor who donated a stem cell graft to a child with acute myeloid leukemia.

The DNA for the CDR3 is TGCAGTGCTAGAGAGGGGACACCCAATCAGCCCCAGCATTTT. It translates to CSAREGTPNQPQHF. The chain carries TRBV20-1 and TRBJ1-5; D possibly corresponds to TRBD1 (6 bases). The CDR3 is made up of 14 amino acids. Trimming took 0 bases from V and 3 from J, leaving 9 bases between them. CDR1 DFQATT and CDR2 SNEGSKA come from the germline V gene (reference sequence).

The V and J genes are TRBV27 and TRBJ2-7; 10 nucleotides align to TRBD1. CDR1 is MNHEY and CDR2 is SMNVEV in the germline V gene (reference sequence). The CDR3 totals 15 residues. V lost 6 bases to trimming and J lost 9 bases; unmatched junction nucleotides: 14. CDR3: CASRGVGRQGAGQYF. The CDR3 region has the DNA TGTGCCAGCAGGGGGGTCGGTCGACAGGGGGCCGGGCAGTACTTC.

In this sample, this clonotype turned up many times. The chain recombines TRBV7-3 with TRBJ2-1; TRBD2 matches at 10 bases. Germline CDR1 reads SGHTA; CDR2 reads FQGTGA. J was trimmed by 2 bases and V by 3 bases; bases with no gene match: 1. The CDR3 consists of 15 residues. CDR3 DNA: TGTGCCAGCAGCTTTAGCGGGGGGCCCTACAATGAGCAGTTCTTC. This codes for CASSFSGGPYNEQFF.

The sample holds a few counts of this clonotype. V usage is TRBV11-1 and J usage is TRBJ2-1; D not resolved. V lost 3 bases and J lost 9, with 9 bases in between. CDR3 length: 12 amino acids. Germline V gene data show CDR1 as SGHAT and CDR2 as FQDESV (reference sequence). CDR3 residues: CASSLVGREQFF. The CDR3 DNA follows: TGTGCCAGCAGCTTGGTCGGTCGTGAGCAGTTCTTC.

This chain connects TRBV7-2 to TRBJ2-2; D uncertain. The CDR3 is 14 residues long. Germline V gene sequence: CDR1 SGHTA, CDR2 FQGNSA. V shed 5 bases and J shed 6 bases, with 13 bases lying between them. CDR3 sequence: CASSPPLLSGELFF. CDR3 bases: TGTGCCAGCAGCCCCCCACTTTTATCCGGGGAGCTGTTTTTT.

J is TRBJ2-7 and V is TRBV7-2; D is perhaps TRBD1 (5 bases). The CDR3 has 15 residues. CDR1 and CDR2 from the germline V gene are SGHTA and FQGNSA. V was shortened by 1 base and J by 2 bases, with 12 bases between the two germline ends. The CDR3 region has the DNA TGTGCCAGCAGCTTAGGGGGCAGCCAGGCCTACGAGCAGTACTTC. Translating gives CASSLGGSQAYEQYF.

This clonotype has only a few counts. The chain joins TRBV10-2 to TRBJ1-2; the match to TRBD1 covers 7 bases. The V and J ends lost 7 bases and 5 bases, in that order; junction bases with no gene match: 10. Germline V gene sequence: CDR1 WSHSY, CDR2 SAAADI. The CDR3 has 14 amino acids. Here the CDR3 DNA reads TGCGCCAGCACCGGCAGCCAGGGGGGGTATGGCTACACCTTC. Protein sequence: CASTGSQGGYGYTF.

This clonotype was picked up many times. The rearrangement uses TRBV5-1 and TRBJ1-1; no clear D gene. CDR3 length: 16 amino acids. The V end was cut by 0 bases, the J end by 4 bases, with 16 bases between. CDR1 and CDR2 from the germline V gene are SGHRS and YFSETQ. CDR3 protein: CASSLGLDGPPTEAFF. The CDR3 DNA reads TGCGCCAGCAGCTTGGGGCTAGACGGCCCCCCCACTGAAGCTTTCTTT.

This sequence joins TRBV5-1 and TRBJ1-1, with D uncertain. This CDR3 has 16 amino acids. Trimming cost V 0 bases and J 1 base, with 13 bases left between them. Germline V gives CDR1 SGHRS, CDR2 YFSETQ. As DNA, the CDR3 is TGCGCCAGCAGCTTGGTGGAGGGATTAGGGAACACTGAAGCTTTCTTT. Protein sequence: CASSLVEGLGNTEAFF. The full variable domain, in which reference TRBV5-1 and TRBJ1-1 provide the parts outside the CDR3, is KAGVTQTPRYLIKTRGQQVTLSCSPISGHRSVSWYQQTPGQGLQFLFEYFSETQRNKGNFPGRFSGRQFSNSRSEMNVSTLELGDSALYLCASSLVEGLGNTEAFFGQGTRLTVV.

As to this clonotype: A read error is possible here, since a much larger clone lies one base away. The chain joins TRBV7-2 to TRBJ2-5; no firm D call. Germline V CDR1 and CDR2: SGHTA, FQGNSA. This CDR3 spans 12 amino acids. The CDR3 DNA follows: TGTGCCAGCAGCCGCCCCCAAGAGACCCTGTACTTC. Its protein is CASSRPQETLYF.

This clonotype was counted between two and nine times. The rearrangement links TRBV4-2 to TRBJ2-5, with 9 bases lining up with TRBD2. The V segment lost 5 bases and the J segment 4 bases; nucleotides outside the gene matches: 11. Per the germline V gene, CDR1 is LGHNA and CDR2 is YNFKEQ. The CDR3 has 16 amino acids. The CDR3: CASSSMAGGIRETQYF. In DNA, the CDR3 is TGTGCCAGCAGCTCCATGGCGGGAGGGATCCGAGAGACCCAGTACTTC.

Notes on this clonotype: This could be a read error, since a much larger clone is one nucleotide away. The chain couples TRBV3-1 to TRBJ2-3, with TRBD2 as a possible D gene (5 bases). With 8 bases removed from V and 3 bases from J, the gap between germline ends came to 12 bases. The CDR3 is 13 amino acids. Germline CDR1 LGHDT, CDR2 YNNKEL (reference sequence). CDR3 in DNA: TGTGCCAGCTGTTCAAGGAGGACAGATACGCAGTATTTT. Translated, it gives CASCSRRTDTQYF.

A few counts support this clonotype. CDR3 DNA: TGTGCCAGCAGCGGAAGACAGGCTCAAGAGACCCAGTACTTC. It translates to CASSGRQAQETQYF. The rearrangement links TRBV5-5 to TRBJ2-5, with a weak D call TRBD1 (6 bases). Trimming removed 4 bases from V and 2 bases from J, with 12 bases in between. The CDR3 extends over 14 amino acids. Germline lookup yields CDR1 SGHKS and CDR2 YYEKEE (reference sequence). Together with reference TRBV5-5 and TRBJ2-5, the CDR3 gives the full variable domain: DAGVTQSPTHLIKTRGQQVTLRCSPISGHKSVSWYQQVLGQGPQFIFQYYEKEERGRGNFPDRFSARQFPNYSSELNVNALLLGDSALYLCASSGRQAQETQYFGPGTRLLVL.

The chain combines TRBV5-5 with TRBJ2-2, with D tentatively TRBD2 (6 bases). V lost 1 base and J 1 base, leaving 17 bases between the germline ends. This CDR3 spans 18 amino acids. The germline V gene encodes CDR1 SGHKS and CDR2 YYEKEE (reference sequence). The CDR3 DNA sequence: TGTGCCAGCAGCTTGAAGGCGTTAGGGACTCTGAACACCGGGGAGCTGTTTTTT. Protein sequence: CASSLKALGTLNTGELFF.